This T cell receptor beta chain is drawn from a study of T cells in Graves' hyperthyroidism and ophthalmopathy. This clonotype was picked up many times. Its matching antigen is unknown. Amplified regions were TCR beta CDR3 sequences from RNA transcripts. In the first-round RT-PCR of the TCR CDR3, the HTBI primer set was used. TCRdb processed the multiplex PCR reads anew with MiXCR; each CDR3 protein has one entry. There are about 660,000 distinct CDR3 sequences in the sample; less than 45% occur only once, and 7% to 7.5% lies in the top ten. Broader study findings: The model foresaw ophthalmopathy a median roughly 6.3 months prior to onset. Most expanded thyroid clonotypes above 0.001 recurred in blood.

Exclusion of a patient resulted from uncontrolled infection, other autoimmune disease, pregnancy or lactation. The sequenced material came from peripheral blood or thyroid tissue (not recorded which). The origin of this receptor is an adult man with Graves' disease, either hyperthyroidism or ophthalmopathy (not recorded which).

CDR3 loop: CASGDRLLGYTF. In DNA form, the CDR3 reads TGTGCCAGCGGGGACAGGCTTCTCGGCTACACCTTC. The chain links TRBV2 to TRBJ1-2, with 8 bases aligning to TRBD1. CDR1 is SNHLY and CDR2 is FYNNEI in the germline V gene. The CDR3 runs to 12 residues. V gave up 8 bases and J gave up 8 bases; unmatched junction bases: 7.